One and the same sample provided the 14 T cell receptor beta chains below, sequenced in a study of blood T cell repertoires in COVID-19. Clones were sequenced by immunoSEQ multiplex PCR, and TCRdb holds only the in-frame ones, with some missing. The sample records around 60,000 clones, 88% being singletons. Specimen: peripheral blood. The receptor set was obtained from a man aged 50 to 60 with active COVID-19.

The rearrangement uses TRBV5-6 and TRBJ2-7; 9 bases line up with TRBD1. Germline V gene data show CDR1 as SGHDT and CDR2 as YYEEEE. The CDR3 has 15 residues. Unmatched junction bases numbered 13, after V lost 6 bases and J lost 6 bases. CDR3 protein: CASNLPGTGTSEQYF. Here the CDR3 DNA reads TGTGCCAGCAACCTACCCGGGACAGGGACTTCCGAGCAGTACTTC. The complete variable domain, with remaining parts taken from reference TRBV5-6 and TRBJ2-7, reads DAGVTQSPTHLIKTRGQQVTLRCSPKSGHDTVSWYQQALGQGPQFIFQYYEEEERQRGNFPDRFSGHQFPNYSSELNVNALLLGDSALYLCASNLPGTGTSEQYFGPGTRLTVT.

The CDR3 DNA is TGTGCCACCAGTGGTTACAAACAGGGGACCAGGGAGCTGTTTTTT. Protein: CATSGYKQGTRELFF. This chain joins TRBV24-1 and TRBJ2-2, with 7 bases fitting TRBD1. Germline CDR1 KGHDR, CDR2 SFDVKD. After removal of 5 bases from V and 9 bases from J, the junction contained 11 bases not matched to a gene. The CDR3 has 15 residues.

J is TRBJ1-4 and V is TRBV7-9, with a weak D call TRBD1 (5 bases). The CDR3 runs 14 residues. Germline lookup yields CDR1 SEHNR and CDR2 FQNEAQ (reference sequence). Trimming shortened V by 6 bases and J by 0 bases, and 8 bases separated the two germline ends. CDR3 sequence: CASRGAATNEKLFF. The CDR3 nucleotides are TGTGCCAGCAGAGGGGCCGCAACTAATGAAAAACTGTTTTTT.

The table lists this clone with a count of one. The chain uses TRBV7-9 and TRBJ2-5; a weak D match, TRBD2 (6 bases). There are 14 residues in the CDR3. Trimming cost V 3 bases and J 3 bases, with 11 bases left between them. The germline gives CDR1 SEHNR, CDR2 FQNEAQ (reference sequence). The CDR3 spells CASSFGGAKETQYF. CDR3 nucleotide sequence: TGTGCCAGCAGCTTTGGAGGGGCGAAAGAGACCCAGTACTTC.

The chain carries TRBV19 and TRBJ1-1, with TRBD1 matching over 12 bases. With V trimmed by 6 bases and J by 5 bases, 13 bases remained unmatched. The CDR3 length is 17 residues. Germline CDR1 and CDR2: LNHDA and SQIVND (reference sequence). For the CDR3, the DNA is TGTGCCAGTAGCCGAGGGGACAGGGGGCAGGGGATGACTGAAGCTTTCTTT. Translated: CASSRGDRGQGMTEAFF.

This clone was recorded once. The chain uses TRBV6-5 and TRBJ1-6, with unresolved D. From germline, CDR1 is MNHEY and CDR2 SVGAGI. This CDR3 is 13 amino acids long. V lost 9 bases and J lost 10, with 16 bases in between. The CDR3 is CASNPTEGSPLHF. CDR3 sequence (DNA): TGTGCCAGTAACCCCACGGAGGGCTCACCCCTCCACTTT.

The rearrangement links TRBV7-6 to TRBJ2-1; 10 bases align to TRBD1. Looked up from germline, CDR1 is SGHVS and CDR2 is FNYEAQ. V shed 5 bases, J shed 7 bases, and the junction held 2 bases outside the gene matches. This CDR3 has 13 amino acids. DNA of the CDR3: TGTGCCAGCAGCCCGGACAGGGGGAATGAGCAGTTCTTC. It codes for CASSPDRGNEQFF.

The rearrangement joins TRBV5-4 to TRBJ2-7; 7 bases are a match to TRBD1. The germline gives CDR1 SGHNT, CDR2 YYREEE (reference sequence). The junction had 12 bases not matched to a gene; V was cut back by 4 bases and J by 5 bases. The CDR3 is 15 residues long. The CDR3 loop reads CASSPRGQKTDEQYF. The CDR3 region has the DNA TGTGCCAGCAGCCCCCGGGGACAGAAAACGGACGAGCAGTACTTC.

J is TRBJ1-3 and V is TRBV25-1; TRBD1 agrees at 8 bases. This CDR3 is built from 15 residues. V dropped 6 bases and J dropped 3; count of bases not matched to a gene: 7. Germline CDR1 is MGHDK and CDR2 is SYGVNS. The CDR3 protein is CASRVGQGGGNTIYF. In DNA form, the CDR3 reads TGTGCCAGCAGGGTCGGACAGGGAGGTGGAAACACCATATATTTT.

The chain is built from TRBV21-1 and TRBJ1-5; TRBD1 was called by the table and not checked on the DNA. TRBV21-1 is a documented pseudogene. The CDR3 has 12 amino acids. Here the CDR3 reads CASSKERGSVVF. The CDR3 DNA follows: TGTGCCAGCAGCAAAGAAAGGGGATCAGTTGTTTTT.

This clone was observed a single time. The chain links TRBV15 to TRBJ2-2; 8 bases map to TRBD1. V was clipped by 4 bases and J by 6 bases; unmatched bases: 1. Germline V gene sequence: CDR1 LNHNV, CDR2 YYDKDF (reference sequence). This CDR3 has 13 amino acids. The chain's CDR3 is CATSIQGAGELFF. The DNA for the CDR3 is TGTGCCACCAGCATACAGGGGGCCGGGGAGCTGTTTTTT.

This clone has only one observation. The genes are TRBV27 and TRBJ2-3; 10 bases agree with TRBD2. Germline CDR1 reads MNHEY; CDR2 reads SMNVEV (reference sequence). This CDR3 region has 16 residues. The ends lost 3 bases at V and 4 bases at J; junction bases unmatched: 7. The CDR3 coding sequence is TGTGCCAGCAGTTTGGTGAAGACTAGCGGGCCAGATACGCAGTATTTT. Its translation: CASSLVKTSGPDTQYF.

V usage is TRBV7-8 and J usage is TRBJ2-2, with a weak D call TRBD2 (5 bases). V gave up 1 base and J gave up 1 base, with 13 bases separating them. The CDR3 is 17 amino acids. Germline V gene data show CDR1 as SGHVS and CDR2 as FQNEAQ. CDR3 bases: TGTGCCAGCAGCTTAGGATCCCTAGCAGGGAACACCGGGGAGCTGTTTTTT. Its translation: CASSLGSLAGNTGELFF. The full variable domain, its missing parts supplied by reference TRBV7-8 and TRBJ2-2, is GAGVSQSPRYKVAKRGQDVALRCDPISGHVSLFWYQQALGQGPEFLTYFQNEAQLDKSGLPSDRFFAERPEGSVSTLKIQRTQQEDSAVYLCASSLGSLAGNTGELFFGEGSRLTVL.

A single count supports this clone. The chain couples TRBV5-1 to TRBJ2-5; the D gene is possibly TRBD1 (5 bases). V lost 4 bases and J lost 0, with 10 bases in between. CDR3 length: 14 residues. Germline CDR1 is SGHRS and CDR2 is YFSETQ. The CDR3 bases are TGCGCCAGCAGCCCCACAGGCTACCAAGAGACCCAGTACTTC. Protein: CASSPTGYQETQYF.